A selection of T cell receptor beta chains follows, all from one sample in a study of T cells in Graves' hyperthyroidism and ophthalmopathy. TCRdb recomputed calls from the multiplex PCR reads with MiXCR, one row per CDR3 protein. The profile shows under 250,000 distinct CDR3 sequences, 24% of them singletons. Sequenced input: blood. These receptors were taken from a woman between 35 and 50 years old with Graves' ophthalmopathy. CDR3s include the opening cysteine and the closing phenylalanine or tryptophan. D genes are given only for firm matches. Only some rows state a clone size, as once, few, many or a class for expanded clones.

TRBV12-3/TRBV12-4	many	TRBJ1-2	TRBD1	CASSLGRTGQGEFVNYGYTF	TGTGCCAGCAGTTTAGGGAGAACGGGACAGGGAGAGTTCGTTAACTATGGCTACACCTTC
TRBV6-1	.	TRBJ2-7	TRBD1	CASSRSGTGASTSYEQYF	TGTGCCAGCAGTAGATCCGGGACAGGGGCCTCCACCTCCTACGAGCAGTACTTC
TRBV20-1	.	TRBJ1-5	.	CSAESFSNQPQHF	TGCAGTGCGGAATCCTTTAGCAATCAGCCCCAGCATTTT
TRBV28	.	TRBJ1-5	.	CASSRLVINQPQHF	TGTGCCAGCAGTAGATTGGTTATCAATCAGCCCCAGCATTTT
TRBV28	few	TRBJ2-7	.	CASGTLNPYEQYF	TGTGCCAGCGGGACTCTCAACCCTTACGAGCAGTACTTC
TRBV20-1	many	TRBJ2-7	TRBD1	CSADPTGTGNYEQYF	TGCAGTGCTGACCCAACCGGGACAGGGAACTACGAGCAGTACTTC
TRBV4-1	many	TRBJ1-5	TRBD1	CASSAAGQNNQPQHF	TGCGCCAGCAGCGCGGCGGGACAGAACAATCAGCCCCAGCATTTT
TRBV2	many	TRBJ2-6	TRBD1	CASRDRVLAGANVLTF	TGTGCCAGCAGGGACAGGGTATTAGCTGGGGCCAACGTCCTGACTTTC
TRBV7-8	.	TRBJ1-1	.	CASSERGQHPNTEAFF	TGTGCCAGCAGCGAGCGCGGACAGCACCCAAACACTGAAGCTTTCTTT
TRBV6-5	.	TRBJ2-5	.	CASSYLGRETQYF	TGTGCCAGCAGTTACTTGGGGCGGGAGACCCAGTACTTC
TRBV3-1	many	TRBJ2-2	TRBD2	CASREREGLPTGELFF	TGTGCCAGCAGGGAGCGGGAGGGCCTTCCCACCGGGGAGCTGTTTTTT
TRBV9	many	TRBJ2-7	TRBD1	CASSVGTGPYEQYF	TGTGCCAGCAGCGTAGGGACAGGACCCTACGAGCAGTACTTC
TRBV20-1	.	TRBJ2-7	TRBD2	CSARSSGGAYEQYF	TGCAGTGCTAGGTCTAGCGGGGGGGCCTACGAGCAGTACTTC
TRBV20-1	.	TRBJ2-7	.	CSAERQESATRDTYEQYF	TGCAGTGCTGAGAGGCAAGAAAGCGCGACTAGGGACACCTACGAGCAGTACTTC
TRBV30	many	TRBJ1-2	.	CAWSVDGFWGYTF	TGTGCCTGGAGTGTGGATGGGTTTTGGGGCTACACCTTC
TRBV27	many	TRBJ1-5	.	CASSLSAQGYQPQHF	TGTGCCAGCAGTTTATCGGCCCAGGGATATCAGCCCCAGCATTTT